This entry describes one T cell receptor beta chain. Its recognized antigen is unknown. Base-call qualities are not available, and no considerably larger clone is one nucleotide away. For CDR1 and CDR2, the germline V gene lists MNHEY and SVGAGI. The CDR3 contains 15 residues, cysteine and phenylalanine counted. Of the read, only the CDR3 DNA is kept; its 45 bases are in frame from base 1. Trimming accounts for 6 bases at V and 1 base at J, while the number of junction bases matched to no gene is 6. Libraries were built with the immunoSEQ multiplex PCR assay. The hsTCRB Kit was used according to the manufacturer's protocol to amplify rearranged TCR beta chain sequences. TCRB libraries were sequenced on an Illumina MiSeq. Per the authors' processing: Demultiplexing, trimming and gene mapping were performed with the kit vendor's proprietary platform. TCRdb's version of the immuneACCESS table is confined to in-frame rearrangements and falls short of the full clone set. An unresolved V gene accounts for under half of the shortfall where checked; the remainder is of unknown origin. Clone size and V and J calls were adopted from that table, with D and trimming inferred from the DNA. The sample table holds about 44,000 clones, of which less than 95% were seen once. 3% to 4% of the sample is in the top ten clones.

This sample was taken from a study of a mutant IDH1 vaccine in newly diagnosed glioma (dated by TCRdb to the early 2020s). About the investigation overall: Eight vaccinations were administered to patients in weeks 1, 3, 5, 7, 11, 15, 19 and 23, corresponding to visits V03 through V10. Vaccination started 4-6 weeks after radiotherapy alone, or was given together with temozolomide cycles in the groups whose treatment included chemotherapy. The roughly 30 treated patients were 62.5% male and around 40% female, with a mean age of roughly 40 years. Prior to enrollment, standard therapy consisting of radiotherapy alone, temozolomide alone, or radiochemotherapy with temozolomide had been administered to patients, with the combination being received by most patients. Six visits were used for peripheral blood collection: V03 (baseline), V05, V07, V10, V12 and V13. Longitudinal TCRB deep sequencing was done for 25 to 30 treated patients, wherever samples were available for exploratory analyses.

Here is what the overall study found, with its caveats: No apparent relationship was observed between pseudoprogression and alterations in the top peripheral T cell clonotypes detected by TCRB sequencing. Immune responses induced by the vaccine were seen in over 80% of patients across multiple MHC alleles. Selection of PBMC samples for TCRB deep sequencing was based on availability. It was noted by the authors that analyses of patient blood samples could not be reproduced owing to sample limitations.

The sample's time point label, decoded: week 23, last vaccination. Every vaccine dose consisted of 300 ug of a 20-mer mutant IDH1 peptide in Montanide, administered subcutaneously together with topical imiquimod. Donors had newly diagnosed WHO grade 3 or 4 IDH1-mutant astrocytomas with loss of nuclear ATRX. The samples were drawn from NOA16, a multicentre, single-arm, open-label phase I trial in Germany that tested a mutant IDH1 peptide vaccine in humans for the first time. Genomic DNA for TCRB sequencing was extracted from EDTA blood using the DNeasy Blood and Tissue Kit. The sequencing here drew on PBMCs, taken from a glioma patient whose treatment included an IDH1 peptide vaccine. The receptor comes from a man aged 45-60 years with glioma. The chain couples TRBV6-5 to TRBJ2-3, with 8 bases aligning to TRBD1. The DNA sequence is as follows: TGTGCCAGCAGCCCGACAGGGGCCGGCACAGATACGCAGTATTTT. This codes for CASSPTGAGTDTQYF.